This is a list of T cell receptor beta chains from one sample in a study of monozygotic twins with inflammatory bowel disease. Reanalyzing the 5' RACE reads, TCRdb keeps one entry per CDR3 protein, without DNA. In total, the table holds about 210,000 distinct CDR3 sequences. The specimen was blood. The receptors come from a human donor with ulcerative colitis or Crohn's disease, or a healthy co-twin of an affected twin (not recorded which). Each CDR3 is given with its conserved first and last residue.

CDR3 protein	V gene	J gene	CDR3 length
CASSVSGGRETQYF	TRBV5-4	TRBJ2-5	14
CASSVSSGGANTQYF	TRBV9	TRBJ2-3	15
CASSPRQGETQYF	TRBV6-1	TRBJ2-5	13
CASSHQSVNTEAFF	TRBV5-4	TRBJ1-1	14
CASSLAGRSPLHF	TRBV5-1	TRBJ1-6	13
CASSLDGAKTYEQYF	TRBV7-9	TRBJ2-7	15
CASSEINYGYTF	TRBV2	TRBJ1-2	12
CASSVNFIVEGYNSPLHF	TRBV11-2	TRBJ1-6	18
CASSLGQSNYGYTF	TRBV7-2	TRBJ1-2	14
CASSFRTGLDEQYF	TRBV5-1	TRBJ2-7	14
CASSSGDWADQPQHF	TRBV12-3/TRBV12-4	TRBJ1-5	15
CASSWETDRARDGYTF	TRBV5-1	TRBJ1-2	16
CASSSPATYNEQFF	TRBV5-1	TRBJ2-1	14
CASSLEGSATNEKLFF	TRBV5-1	TRBJ1-4	16